Listed below are T cell receptor beta chains from one sample, sequenced in a study of T cell responses to AZD1222 COVID-19 vaccine. Some clones are missing from TCRdb's copy, which holds only in-frame ones; the method was immunoSEQ multiplex PCR. The table shows roughly 100,000 clones, with over 75% occurring only once. The material was peripheral blood, obtained on day 0 of AZD1222 vaccination. The source of these receptors is an adult in good health. Both conserved end residues are part of each CDR3. The order of the fields is J gene, clone size, D gene, V gene, CDR3 DNA, CDR3 protein. D genes are given only for firm matches. Only some rows state a clone size, as once, few, many or a class for expanded clones.

TRBJ2-2,NA,NA,TRBV18,TGTGCCAGCTCAGAATTTACCGGGGAGCTGTTTTTT,CASSEFTGELFF
TRBJ1-2,once,NA,TRBV7-3,TGTGCCAGCAGCTTGGGACACTCTAACTATGGCTACACCTTC,CASSLGHSNYGYTF
TRBJ2-3,NA,TRBD2,TRBV11-2,TGTGCCAGCAGGGCTAGCGGGGGGGCGGATACGCAGTATTTT,CASRASGGADTQYF
TRBJ1-5,NA,NA,TRBV19,TGTGCCACAGGGGAGAACAATCAGCCCCAGCATTTT,CATGENNQPQHF
TRBJ1-6,NA,NA,TRBV11-2,TGTGCCAGCAGCCTCCCCAATAATTCACCCCTCCACTTT,CASSLPNNSPLHF
TRBJ2-7,once,TRBD1,TRBV24-1,TGTGCCACCAGTGACACCGGGACAGGGGTTTACGAGCAGTACTTC,CATSDTGTGVYEQYF
TRBJ2-7,NA,NA,TRBV3-1/TRBV3-2,TGTGCCAGCAGCCAAGGGCACGAGCAGTACTTC,CASSQGHEQYF
TRBJ1-6,once,TRBD1,TRBV3-1/TRBV3-2,TGTGCCAGCAGCCGGATTGGACAGGGTAATTCACCCCTCCACTTT,CASSRIGQGNSPLHF
TRBJ2-2,NA,NA,TRBV30,TGTGCCTGGAATAGGCCCGGGGAGCTGTTTTTT,CAWNRPGELFF
TRBJ1-4,NA,TRBD1,TRBV5-1,TGCGCCAGCAGCTTCAGACAGGGGGGTGAAAAACTGTTTTTT,CASSFRQGGEKLFF
TRBJ1-2,NA,NA,TRBV27,TGTGCCAGCAGTTTATCTGGGGGGGCGCGATATGGCTACACCTTC,CASSLSGGARYGYTF
TRBJ1-1,NA,TRBD1,TRBV3-1/TRBV3-2,TGTGCCAGCAGCCAGGAACCGGGACAGGGCCCTGAAGCTTTCTTT,CASSQEPGQGPEAFF
TRBJ1-1,NA,NA,TRBV11-2,TGTGCCAGCAGCTTAACACAGAACATGAACACTGAAGCTTTCTTT,CASSLTQNMNTEAFF
TRBJ2-7,NA,NA,TRBV11-2,TGTGCCAGCAGCTTAGTTGGGGGGTCTCAGCTTAAAGAGCAGTACTTC,CASSLVGGSQLKEQYF
TRBJ1-1,NA,NA,TRBV11-1,TGTGCCAGCAGCTCCCGGGCACTGAACACTGAAGCTTTCTTT,CASSSRALNTEAFF
TRBJ2-2,few,NA,TRBV9,TGTGCCAGCAGCGTAGGGGTGGGGTATGCCACCGGGGAGCTGTTTTTT,CASSVGVGYATGELFF
TRBJ2-7,few,TRBD1,TRBV19,TGTGCCAGTAGTATAGAGTACGGGACAGGGTTCTACGAGCAGTACTTC,CASSIEYGTGFYEQYF
TRBJ1-2,NA,NA,TRBV27,TGTGCCAGCAGCTCAACCTCTTACTATGGCTACACCTTC,CASSSTSYYGYTF
TRBJ2-3,NA,TRBD1,TRBV19,TGTGCCAGCGAGAGGGACAGCTACGGGGCCAGCACAGATACGCAGTATTTT,CASERDSYGASTDTQYF
TRBJ1-2,once,NA,TRBV7-9,TGTGCCAGCAGCTTACAGGAGAACTATGGCTACACCTTC,CASSLQENYGYTF
TRBJ1-5,NA,NA,TRBV7-2,TGTGCCAGCTCACGTTCCGGGACGGACCTTTCGGGCAATCAGCCCCAGCATTTT,CASSRSGTDLSGNQPQHF
TRBJ1-6,once,NA,TRBV12-5,TGTGCTAGTGCCTCTACCCCGGCACCCCTCCACTTT,CASASTPAPLHF
TRBJ2-3,NA,TRBD2,TRBV25-1,TGTGCCAGCAGTGGGTATACCGGACTAGCGGTAGATACGCAGTATTTT,CASSGYTGLAVDTQYF
TRBJ1-1,NA,NA,TRBV7-8,TGTGCCAGCAGCCGTCTACAGTTGAACACTGAAGCTTTCTTT,CASSRLQLNTEAFF
TRBJ1-6,NA,NA,TRBV6-5,TGTGCCAGCAGTTTAGGATTCTTTGACCTCCACTTT,CASSLGFFDLHF
TRBJ1-5,NA,TRBD1,TRBV9,TGTGCCAGCAGCGCATCCGGGACAGGGGATCAGCCCCAGCATTTT,CASSASGTGDQPQHF
TRBJ2-7,NA,NA,TRBV27,TGTGCCAGCAGAGACCCAGGGGACCCCTACGAGCAGTACTTC,CASRDPGDPYEQYF
TRBJ1-6,once,NA,TRBV11-1,TGTGCCAGCAGCTTAGAAGAGAATTCACCCCTCCACTTT,CASSLEENSPLHF
TRBJ2-1,NA,TRBD2,TRBV3-1/TRBV3-2,TGTGCCAGCAGCCCCGGGACTAGTAGAAATGAGCAGTTCTTC,CASSPGTSRNEQFF
TRBJ1-4,NA,NA,TRBV19,TGTGCCAGTAGAAATCAGTCCCCGCTGGGGGAAAAACTGTTTTTT,CASRNQSPLGEKLFF
TRBJ1-5,NA,TRBD1,TRBV6-5,TGTGCCAGCCGGGACAGGGGTGATCAGCCCCAGCATTTT,CASRDRGDQPQHF
TRBJ1-5,NA,NA,TRBV4-3,TGCGCCAGCAGCCAAGATCCAGGGTATAGCAATCAGCCCCAGCATTTT,CASSQDPGYSNQPQHF
TRBJ2-3,few,NA,TRBV28,TGTGCCAGCAGTTTTGTTCTATTGGGGGAATCAGATACGCAGTATTTT,CASSFVLLGESDTQYF
TRBJ1-1,NA,NA,TRBV19,TGTGCCAGTCTCCAACAGTGGACACATACTGAAGCTTTCTTT,CASLQQWTHTEAFF
TRBJ2-1,once,NA,TRBV29-1,TGCAGCGCCCTTGGTACAGGGCATTACTACAATGAGCAGTTCTTC,CSALGTGHYYNEQFF
TRBJ1-2,NA,NA,TRBV6-5,TGTGCCAGCATAAAAGACGGACCGAACTATGGCTACACCTTC,CASIKDGPNYGYTF
TRBJ1-6,NA,NA,TRBV7-9,TGTGCCAGCAGCTTAGGAGGGTCCTATAATTCACCCCTCCACTTT,CASSLGGSYNSPLHF
TRBJ1-1,NA,NA,TRBV19,TGTGCCAGTAGTATAGTGGCGGGGCGGGTCACTGAAGCTTTCTTT,CASSIVAGRVTEAFF
TRBJ2-7,NA,NA,TRBV3-1/TRBV3-2,TGTGCCAGCAGCCGCCACGAGACAGACGAGCAGTACTTC,CASSRHETDEQYF
TRBJ1-4,NA,NA,TRBV18,TGTGCCAGCTCACCACCGGGGATGCTGAAAGAAAAACTGTTTTTT,CASSPPGMLKEKLFF